This record concerns one T cell receptor beta chain sequence. What it binds is unknown. The data were taken from a study of cytomegalovirus exposure and HLA in healthy donors. As for the study in general: Earlier sequencing of around 190 million T cells yielded around 100 million unique TCR beta sequences.

Study findings and constraints: Earlier findings revealed that most TCR beta V segments proved productive either about 87% or about 30% of the time. Accurate HLA-A and HLA-B prediction from TCR beta sequences was reported for most subjects. Associated with HLA alleles at 0.05 false discovery rate in a later analysis were 15,000 to 20,000 TCR beta sequences.

Trimming took 5 bases from V and 5 from J, leaving 12 bases between them. The V gene's germline CDR1 is PRHDT and CDR2 FYEKMQ (reference sequence). The CDR3 consists of 13 residues. In the PCR, 60 Vbeta and 13 Jbeta primers were used. Using immunoSEQ multiplex PCR, the repertoire was profiled, and TCRdb retains in-frame clones only, with some absent. This table has fewer than 40,000 clones, 70% to 85% appearing once. This TCR came from a woman aged 18-30 years in good health and CMV-seronegative. The chain combines TRBV13 with TRBJ1-1; D gene ambiguous. Input material: PBMCs. CDR3 bases: TGTGCCAGCAGCGCTCCCGGGTGGACTGAAGCTTTCTTT. Translated, it gives CASSAPGWTEAFF.